This T cell receptor (beta chain) was identified during a study of regulatory T cells in long-lasting Graves disease. This sample's time point: persistent/refractory GD, antithyroid drugs over 5 years with positive TRAb. The authors made the TCR library using RNA they extracted from PBMCs. In building TCR beta libraries, iRepertoire HTBI primers were used together with Arm-PCR of CDR3 regions. Each CDR3 protein gets one entry after TCRdb re-called the multiplex PCR reads with MiXCR. The data show 350,000 to 500,000 distinct CDR3 sequences, around a fifth seen once. The receptor was derived from a female donor with Graves disease. The input for sequencing was peripheral blood mononuclear cells (PBMCs), taken when the disease was refractory, from a patient treated with antithyroid drugs.

The CDR3 protein is CASSGWTENIQYF. CDR3 coding DNA: TGTGCCAGCAGCGGTTGGACAGAGAACATTCAGTACTTC. The chain employs TRBV11-2 and TRBJ2-4; D might be TRBD1 (6 bases). Germline CDR1 is SGHAT and CDR2 is FQNNGV. Trimming stripped 5 bases from V and 7 bases from J, with 12 bases between. The CDR3 spans 13 residues.